Each of the 18 T cell receptor beta chains below was sequenced from the same sample in a study of beta chain features in type 1 diabetes. Reverse transcription of all isolated RNA meant that expressed TCRB transcripts were sequenced. This table comes from immunoSEQ multiplex PCR, and its TCRdb copy is limited to in-frame clones, with some not included. The sample lists about 650,000 clones, 9.5% to 15% occurring once. These TCRs' antigens remain unknown. Findings of the study overall: Shorter TCRB CDR3s, moderately but significantly so, marked every one of the four CD4+ subsets in Type 1 diabetes patients.

Material: naive CD4+ T cells from blood. The receptors come from a man aged 25-40 years with type 1 diabetes.

The CDR3 region is CASSFLGAGYGYTF. The DNA for the CDR3 is TGTGCCAGCAGCTTCTTAGGGGCAGGCTATGGCTACACCTTC. This chain connects TRBV7-9 to TRBJ1-2; maybe TRBD1 (5 bases). V dropped 3 bases and J dropped 4 bases, with 12 bases sitting between them. In germline, CDR1 is SEHNR, CDR2 FQNEAQ (reference sequence). CDR3 size: 14 residues.

This clone has only a few counts. The rearrangement uses TRBV4-3 and TRBJ2-4; no definite D call. The CDR3 spans 16 residues. Per the germline V gene, CDR1 is LGHNA and CDR2 is YSLEER. The ends were cut back, 4 bases at V and 7 bases at J, with 20 bases in the middle. The CDR3 protein is CASSLSFADFGNIQYF. In nucleotides, the CDR3 is TGCGCCAGCAGCCTCTCGTTCGCGGATTTCGGGAACATTCAGTACTTC.

This chain uses TRBV28 with TRBJ2-7; a possible D gene is TRBD1 (5 bases). Germline CDR1 MDHEN, CDR2 SYDVKM. The CDR3 is 14 residues long. The V end lost 0 bases, the J end lost 1 base, and 7 bases lay between the germline ends. CDR3 DNA: TGTGCCAGCAGTTTATGGTCAGGGTCCTACGAGCAGTACTTC. This gives the protein CASSLWSGSYEQYF.

This clone has a handful of counts. V gene TRBV19 combines with J gene TRBJ1-2, with unresolved D. Germline V gene sequence: CDR1 LNHDA, CDR2 SQIVND (reference sequence). Trimming pared 8 bases from V and 6 bases from J, leaving 7 bases between. This CDR3 region has 10 residues. CDR3 bases: TGTGCCAGTTTCGAGGATGGCTACACCTTC. It specifies CASFEDGYTF.

V is TRBV2 and J is TRBJ2-2, with D hard to call. The germline V gene encodes CDR1 SNHLY and CDR2 FYNNEI. V lost 6 bases and J 4 bases, leaving 12 bases between the germline ends. The CDR3 contains 14 residues. The CDR3 DNA sequence: TGTGCCAGCAGGAAGATTGACGGCACCGGGGAGCTGTTTTTT. Translation: CASRKIDGTGELFF.

Written as DNA, the CDR3 is TGTGCCAGTAGTTCGAGCTCTGGGGCCAACGTCCTGACTTTC. It encodes CASSSSSGANVLTF. This chain joins TRBV19 and TRBJ2-6, with D unclear. Deletions cut 5 bases from V and 0 bases from J, with 5 bases between. The CDR3 spans 14 residues. The germline CDR1 and CDR2 sequences are LNHDA and SQIVND (reference sequence).

The genes are TRBV11-3 and TRBJ2-2; D remains ambiguous. Germline loops: CDR1 SGHNT, CDR2 YENEEA. This CDR3 has 13 amino acids. V shed 4 bases and J shed 3 bases, with 6 bases lying between them. The CDR3 reads CASSSQDTGELFF. The CDR3 DNA sequence: TGTGCCAGCAGCTCCCAGGACACCGGGGAGCTGTTTTTT.

This sequence joins TRBV11-2 and TRBJ1-4; maybe TRBD1 (6 bases). The CDR3 consists of 13 residues. Germline lookup yields CDR1 SGHAT and CDR2 FQNNGV. The V end lost 8 bases, the J end lost 8 bases, and 15 bases lay between the germline ends. CDR3 region: CASVRGQGEKLFF. DNA of the CDR3: TGTGCCAGCGTCAGGGGCCAAGGAGAAAAACTGTTTTTT.

This clone was seen more than once but under ten times. The chain links TRBV28 to TRBJ2-5, with no clear D. In germline, CDR1 is MDHEN, CDR2 SYDVKM. V gave up 2 bases and J gave up 5 bases, with 9 bases separating them. This CDR3 spans 13 amino acids. The chain's CDR3 is CASSLGHRETQYF. CDR3 DNA: TGTGCCAGCAGTTTAGGCCACCGCGAGACCCAGTACTTC.

This clone was detected a few times. The V gene is TRBV18, the J gene TRBJ2-7, with no clear D. There are 16 residues in the CDR3. V dropped 2 bases and J dropped 6 bases, with 20 bases sitting between them. The germline gives CDR1 KGHSH, CDR2 LQKENI. CDR3 sequence (DNA): TGTGCCAGCTCACCAGGCCCGGGCCAAAGGCAAGGCGAGCAGTACTTC. This gives the protein CASSPGPGQRQGEQYF. Using reference TRBV18 and TRBJ2-7 for the parts outside the CDR3, the full variable domain is NAGVMQNPRHLVRRRGQEARLRCSPMKGHSHVYWYRQLPEEGLKFMVYLQKENIIDESGMPKERFSAEFPKEGPSILRIQQVVRGDSAAYFCASSPGPGQRQGEQYFGPGTRLTVT.

Here the CDR3 reads CASSVGQSINSPLHF. The CDR3 DNA reads as TGCGCCAGCAGCGTGGGACAATCGATTAATTCACCCCTCCACTTT. The chain links TRBV5-1 to TRBJ1-6, with D maybe TRBD1 (6 bases). The CDR3 runs 15 residues. Germline CDR1 is SGHRS and CDR2 is YFSETQ. Deletions cut 4 bases from V and 6 bases from J, with 14 bases between.

This clone was counted between two and nine times. This chain connects TRBV4-2 to TRBJ1-5; D gene ambiguous. In germline, CDR1 is LGHNA, CDR2 YNFKEQ. V was shortened by 0 bases and J by 10 bases, with 16 bases between the two germline ends. CDR3 length: 15 amino acids. The CDR3: CASSQEESLLHPQHF. The CDR3 bases are TGTGCCAGCAGCCAAGAGGAGAGCCTTCTGCACCCCCAGCATTTT.

The chain employs TRBV12-5 and TRBJ2-5; 10 bases agree with TRBD2. Germline-derived CDR1 and CDR2 are LGHNT and FRNRAP. With 6 bases clipped from V and 4 bases from J, the junction kept 2 bases outside the gene matches. CDR3 size: 13 residues. The CDR3 bases are TGTGCTAGTGGATCTAGCGGGGGAGAGACCCAGTACTTC. This gives the protein CASGSSGGETQYF.

The sample holds a few counts of this clone. The chain joins TRBV6-5 to TRBJ1-3, with no clear D. Germline assignment: CDR1 MNHEY and CDR2 SVGAGI. This CDR3 contains 15 residues. V dropped 0 bases and J dropped 0 bases, with 6 bases sitting between them. CDR3 nucleotides: TGTGCCAGCAGTTACTCCTGGGGCTCTGGAAACACCATATATTTT. This codes for CASSYSWGSGNTIYF.

This clone was observed a few times. The chain links TRBV29-1 to TRBJ1-2, with D perhaps matching TRBD1 (5 bases). The CDR3 covers 14 residues. Germline V gene data show CDR1 as SQVTM and CDR2 as ANQGSEA. Trimming removed 1 base at V and 0 bases at J, with 9 bases between. CDR3 coding DNA: TGCAGCGTTGAAGGCCGGGGGACTAACTATGGCTACACCTTC. Its protein is CSVEGRGTNYGYTF.

The sample holds a few counts of this clone. The chain couples TRBV6-5 to TRBJ2-5; weak D call: TRBD1 (6 bases). This CDR3 has 15 amino acids. V dropped 4 bases and J dropped 2 bases, with 14 bases sitting between them. Germline CDR1 and CDR2: MNHEY and SVGAGI. DNA of the CDR3: TGTGCCAGCAGTTTACCGGGACACTTACAAGAGACCCAGTACTTC. Translating gives CASSLPGHLQETQYF.

This clone was observed a few times. V is TRBV5-1 and J is TRBJ2-3, with 9 bases aligning to TRBD1. This CDR3 contains 15 residues. CDR1 is SGHRS and CDR2 is YFSETQ in the germline V gene. The V gene end was trimmed by 9 bases and the J gene end by 3 bases; junction bases not matched to a gene: 11. CDR3 DNA sequence: TGCGCCACTTCCCGGTCGGGGACAGGGACAGATACGCAGTATTTT. Amino acid sequence: CATSRSGTGTDTQYF.

The chain is built from TRBV4-3 and TRBJ1-6; maybe TRBD1 (6 bases). V was pared by 0 bases and J by 0 bases, with 9 bases between. The CDR3 is 17 amino acids. Germline V gene sequence: CDR1 LGHNA, CDR2 YSLEER. This CDR3 reads CASSQDPDSSYNSPLHF. The CDR3 nucleotides are TGCGCCAGCAGCCAAGACCCGGACAGCTCCTATAATTCACCCCTCCACTTT.